These 5 T cell receptor beta chains were all obtained from the same sample, sequenced in a study of T cell responses to AZD1222 COVID-19 vaccine. Generated by immunoSEQ multiplex PCR, the TCRdb table keeps only in-frame clones and is missing some. The repertoire holds some 200,000 clones, with roughly 92% as singletons. The sample was peripheral blood, taken 28 days after the second AZD1222 dose. Receptors originate from an adult who received the AZD1222 COVID-19 vaccine.

This clone has just a few counts. The rearrangement joins TRBV6-5 to TRBJ1-6, with 9 nucleotides matching TRBD1. Germline V gives CDR1 MNHEY, CDR2 SVGAGI. The CDR3 length is 13 residues. Unmatched junction bases numbered 4, after V lost 4 bases and J lost 12 bases. CDR3 sequence: CASSFGQGLPLHF. The CDR3, as DNA: TGTGCCAGCAGTTTCGGACAGGGGTTACCCCTCCACTTT.

A few counts support this clone. The chain combines TRBV27 with TRBJ1-6; no clear D. V was pared by 6 bases and J by 7 bases, with 19 bases between. The V gene's germline CDR1 is MNHEY and CDR2 SMNVEV (reference sequence). There are 16 residues in the CDR3. CDR3 protein: CASSRLNEERNSPLHF. The CDR3 DNA reads as TGTGCCAGCAGCCGATTGAATGAAGAACGCAATTCACCCCTCCACTTT.

In its sample, this clone was seen a few times. V and J are TRBV5-1 and TRBJ1-1; TRBD1 agrees at 9 bases. CDR3 length: 16 amino acids. Germline trimming cut 2 bases from V and 1 base from J; bases unmatched to any gene: 6. Germline assignment: CDR1 SGHRS and CDR2 YFSETQ. The CDR3 protein is CASSFGTGGQNTEAFF. The DNA for the CDR3 is TGCGCCAGCAGCTTTGGAACAGGGGGCCAGAACACTGAAGCTTTCTTT.

This clone was found once. This chain uses TRBV7-2 with TRBJ2-7; D is undetermined. Per the germline V gene, CDR1 is SGHTA and CDR2 is FQGNSA. The CDR3 has 14 residues. Trimming cost V 3 bases and J 0 bases, with 9 bases left between them. The CDR3 DNA is TGTGCCAGCAGCTTCGCGTGGATCTCCTACGAGCAGTACTTC. Protein: CASSFAWISYEQYF.

Only a few counts were recorded for this clone. This chain links TRBV29-1 with TRBJ2-5; unclear D gene. V shed 7 bases and J shed 4 bases, with 13 bases lying between them. This CDR3 spans 12 amino acids. The germline V gene has CDR1 SQVTM and CDR2 ANQGSEA. DNA for the CDR3: TGCAGCGCCCGGTGGCCTGGAGAGACCCAGTACTTC. Its translation is CSARWPGETQYF.